This T cell receptor (beta chain) was sequenced for a study of T cells after yellow fever vaccination. About the research overall: Libraries from low-cell-number fractions were prepared with the SMART-Seq v4 Ultra Low Input RNA kit. Study-wide results and caveats: Bulk-population clonotypes that are abundant could appear as contaminants in FACS-sorted repertoires. Clones from primary vaccination mostly reappeared after the booster (around 96% CD4, roughly 87% CD8).

5'RACE template switching generated TCR cDNA, adding a universal primer site and UMIs. TCRdb reprocessed the 5' RACE reads via MiXCR and lists one record per CDR3 protein. The sample includes approximately 330,000 distinct CDR3 sequences, about an eighth of them seen just once. Concerning this clonotype itself: As yet, its antigen is unknown.

Here the sequenced sample was CD4+ T cells sorted from PBMCs, taken 15 days after the yellow fever booster vaccination. This TCR came from a man between 18 and 29 years old who received the YFV17D yellow fever vaccine.

The CDR3 DNA follows: TGTGCCAGCAGCGCCCGACAGGGCTCTGGAAACACCATATATTTT. Translated: CASSARQGSGNTIYF. This chain links TRBV9 with TRBJ1-3; 7 bases agree with TRBD1. V gave up 3 bases and J gave up 0 bases; unmatched junction bases: 3. CDR3 size: 15 residues. CDR1 and CDR2 from the germline V gene are SGDLS and YYNGEE.